A single sample is the source of the 27 T cell receptor beta chains below, sequenced in a study of blood T cell repertoires in COVID-19. TCRdb's copy holds only in-frame clones and misses some; the assay was immunoSEQ multiplex PCR. The sample shows approximately 290,000 clones, around 85% of them seen only once. The source material was peripheral blood. These receptors all stem from a human donor with COVID-19, enrolled during active disease. The donor label of this sample is uncertain.

Here the CDR3 reads CASREGLAGPTDTQYF. In DNA, the CDR3 is TGTGCCAGCAGGGAGGGACTAGCGGGACCCACAGATACGCAGTATTTT. The V call is TRBV7-2, the J call TRBJ2-3; 13 bases match TRBD2. CDR1 is SGHTA, CDR2 FQGNSA, per germline. J was trimmed by 2 bases and V by 6 bases; bases with no gene match: 5. The CDR3 spans 16 residues.

The rearrangement joins TRBV2 to TRBJ1-2; D ambiguous. Germline CDR1 SNHLY, CDR2 FYNNEI. V was shortened by 8 bases and J by 8 bases, with 15 bases between the two germline ends. This CDR3 is built from 12 residues. The chain's CDR3 is CASATERVGYTF. DNA of the CDR3: TGTGCCAGCGCTACAGAAAGAGTGGGCTACACCTTC.

The chain employs TRBV28 and TRBJ2-1, with TRBD2 identical over 11 bases. This CDR3 has 18 residues. V dropped 6 bases and J dropped 10; count of bases not matched to a gene: 20. Germline V gene lookup returns CDR1 MDHEN and CDR2 SYDVKM. The CDR3 is CASSHEPGTSGKETEQFF. The CDR3 region has the DNA TGTGCCAGCAGCCACGAGCCAGGGACTAGCGGAAAGGAAACCGAGCAGTTCTTC.

The chain couples TRBV14 to TRBJ2-4; no clear D. Trimming pared 1 base from V and 2 bases from J, leaving 9 bases between. The CDR3 is made up of 15 amino acids. Germline assignment: CDR1 SGHDN and CDR2 FVKESK. CDR3 DNA sequence: TGTGCCAGCAGCCAAGTTCCTGTGTCCAAAAACATTCAGTACTTC. Amino acids: CASSQVPVSKNIQYF. Complete variable domain (other parts from reference TRBV14 and TRBJ2-4): EAGVTQFPSHSVIEKGQTVTLRCDPISGHDNLYWYRRVMGKEIKFLLHFVKESKQDESGMPNNRFLAERTGGTYSTLKVQPAELEDSGVYFCASSQVPVSKNIQYFGAGTRLSVL.

The chain carries TRBV5-6 and TRBJ2-1, with TRBD2 matching over 14 bases. This CDR3 has 17 residues. V lost 4 bases, J lost 5 bases, and 8 bases stayed unmatched. Per the germline V gene, CDR1 is SGHDT and CDR2 is YYEEEE. Here the CDR3 DNA reads TGTGCCAGCAGCATCAGGACTAGCGGGAGGTTCGACAATGAGCAGTTCTTC. It yields the protein CASSIRTSGRFDNEQFF.

V and J are TRBV7-3 and TRBJ1-6; D is undetermined. This CDR3 region has 14 residues. Germline V gene sequence: CDR1 SGHTA, CDR2 FQGTGA. The V gene lost 0 bases and the J gene lost 7 bases, with 7 bases spanning the gap. The CDR3 bases are TGTGCCAGCAGCTTAACGAGTCGGAATTCACCCCTCCACTTT. Its protein product is CASSLTSRNSPLHF.

The rearrangement joins TRBV7-2 to TRBJ2-7, with 7 bases aligning to TRBD1. The CDR3 runs 14 residues. V dropped 3 bases and J dropped 3; count of bases not matched to a gene: 5. Germline CDR1 SGHTA, CDR2 FQGNSA. The CDR3, as DNA: TGTGCCAGCAGCTTTGGGACAGTAAACTACGAGCAGTACTTC. Translated, it gives CASSFGTVNYEQYF.

The chain links TRBV6-5 to TRBJ1-5; tentatively, D is TRBD1 (6 bases). CDR1 MNHEY and CDR2 SVGAGI come from the germline V gene. The CDR3 is 16 residues long. The V gene lost 2 bases and the J gene lost 2 bases, with 13 bases spanning the gap. Here the CDR3 DNA reads TGTGCCAGCAGTTACACCACAGGGTTGGGCAATCAGCCCCAGCATTTT. It yields the protein CASSYTTGLGNQPQHF.

V and J are TRBV3-1 (or the pseudogene TRBV3-2) and TRBJ2-3; TRBD2 matches 14 bases. Per the germline V gene, CDR1 is LGHDT and CDR2 is YNNKEL (reference sequence). The CDR3 has 16 amino acids. Unmatched junction bases numbered 6, after V lost 6 bases and J lost 4 bases. The CDR3 region has the DNA TGTGCCAGCAGTCTGGGACTAGCGGGAGCGTCAGATACGCAGTATTTT. It encodes CASSLGLAGASDTQYF.

V and J are TRBV19 and TRBJ1-6; D is unresolved. CDR1 and CDR2 (germline): LNHDA, SQIVND (reference sequence). This CDR3 contains 13 residues. The V and J ends lost 5 bases and 9 bases respectively, with 11 bases between them. CDR3 loop: CASSLPSVSPLHF. The DNA of the CDR3 is TGTGCCAGTAGTCTTCCCAGTGTTTCACCCCTCCACTTT.

The chain combines TRBV18 with TRBJ2-1, with D possibly TRBD1 on 5 matching bases. Per the germline V gene, CDR1 is KGHSH and CDR2 is LQKENI. V was trimmed by 3 bases and J by 0 bases, leaving 9 bases between them. The CDR3 has 15 residues. CDR3 coding DNA: TGTGCCAGCTCACCGCGGCAGGGCTCCTACAATGAGCAGTTCTTC. Protein sequence: CASSPRQGSYNEQFF. The entire variable domain, with the rest obtained from reference TRBV18 and TRBJ2-1, is as follows: NAGVMQNPRHLVRRRGQEARLRCSPMKGHSHVYWYRQLPEEGLKFMVYLQKENIIDESGMPKERFSAEFPKEGPSILRIQQVVRGDSAAYFCASSPRQGSYNEQFFGPGTRLTVL.

The chain has TRBV6-2 or TRBV6-3 and TRBJ2-3, with 12 bases fitting TRBD2. The V segment lost 2 bases and the J segment 8 bases; nucleotides outside the gene matches: 11. CDR1 and CDR2 (germline): MNHEY, SVGEGT. The CDR3 covers 17 residues. Here the CDR3 DNA reads TGTGCCAGCAGTTACCCAGGACTAGCGGGGCCACGACCTACGCAGTATTTT. Its protein product is CASSYPGLAGPRPTQYF.

The chain couples TRBV2 to TRBJ2-2; 10 nucleotides align to TRBD2. From germline, CDR1 is SNHLY and CDR2 FYNNEI. This CDR3 is built from 16 residues. V dropped 2 bases and J dropped 7; count of bases not matched to a gene: 7. CDR3 DNA: TGTGCCAGCAGTGAAAGGAGCGGGAGGGCCGTCGGGGAGCTGTTTTTT. Residues: CASSERSGRAVGELFF.

This chain links TRBV28 with TRBJ1-4, with 7 nucleotides matching TRBD1. Looked up from germline, CDR1 is MDHEN and CDR2 is SYDVKM. The CDR3 extends over 14 amino acids. V was pared by 6 bases and J by 8 bases, with 9 bases of the junction left unmatched. In DNA form, the CDR3 reads TGTGCCAGCAGCCGACAGGGTTTTAGAGAAAAACTGTTTTTT. Protein: CASSRQGFREKLFF.

The V gene is TRBV28, the J gene TRBJ2-3; 8 bases agree with TRBD1. V shed 5 bases, J shed 2 bases, and the junction held 12 bases outside the gene matches. This CDR3 comprises 17 residues. Per the germline V gene, CDR1 is MDHEN and CDR2 is SYDVKM. The CDR3 reads CASSRDKTGAHTDTQYF. The CDR3 DNA is TGTGCCAGCAGTAGAGATAAGACAGGGGCACACACAGATACGCAGTATTTT.

The chain links TRBV19 to TRBJ1-1; D unresolved. CDR1 is LNHDA, CDR2 SQIVND, per germline (reference sequence). V gave up 7 bases and J gave up 6 bases, with 18 bases separating them. This CDR3 has 14 amino acids. The CDR3 reads CASTPLRGNAEAFF. The CDR3 DNA reads TGTGCCAGTACCCCCTTACGGGGTAACGCTGAAGCTTTCTTT. The whole variable domain, remainder taken from reference TRBV19 and TRBJ1-1, is DGGITQSPKYLFRKEGQNVTLSCEQNLNHDAMYWYRQDPGQGLRLIYYSQIVNDFQKGDIAEGYSVSREKKESFPLTVTSAQKNPTAFYLCASTPLRGNAEAFFGQGTRLTVV.

The CDR3 protein is CASSREGQGANTEAFF. The CDR3, as DNA: TGCGCCAGCAGCCGGGAGGGACAGGGGGCGAACACTGAAGCTTTCTTT. V gene TRBV5-1 combines with J gene TRBJ1-1; 12 nucleotides match TRBD1. The CDR3 is made up of 16 amino acids. The V gene end was trimmed by 4 bases and the J gene end by 1 base; junction bases not matched to a gene: 5. Looked up from germline, CDR1 is SGHRS and CDR2 is YFSETQ.

Of note for this clone: Sequence at one end of the junction differs from germline and may be a read error. The rearrangement uses TRBV6-6 and TRBJ1-2; unclear D gene. There are 12 residues in the CDR3. The germline gives CDR1 MNHNY, CDR2 SVGAGI (reference sequence). The CDR3 sequence is CASRQIPGPEAF. The CDR3 DNA is TGTGCCAGCCGCCAGATACCGGGTCCGGAGGCCTTC.

This clone came up once. This chain links TRBV6-1 with TRBJ1-2, with no clear D. V lost 3 bases, J lost 0 bases, and 8 bases lay in between. CDR3 length: 14 amino acids. Germline V gives CDR1 MNHNS, CDR2 SASEGT. CDR3 protein: CASSDREANYGYTF. The DNA of the CDR3 is TGTGCCAGCAGTGATAGAGAAGCTAACTATGGCTACACCTTC.

The chain couples TRBV9 to TRBJ1-5, with D possibly matching TRBD1 (5 bases). Germline V CDR1 and CDR2: SGDLS, YYNGEE. V was clipped by 0 bases and J by 6 bases, with 13 bases between them. The CDR3 has 15 residues. The CDR3 bases are TGTGCCAGCAGCGTAGAGGGGCTAGATAGTCAGCCCCAGCATTTT. As protein: CASSVEGLDSQPQHF.

The chain combines TRBV6-5 with TRBJ1-2, with D perhaps TRBD1 (6 bases). The length of the CDR3 is 13 residues. The germline V gene has CDR1 MNHEY and CDR2 SVGAGI. V lost 7 bases, J lost 6 bases, and 15 bases lay in between. The CDR3 loop is CASTSTGIHGYTF. In nucleotides, the CDR3 is TGTGCCAGCACCTCTACAGGGATCCATGGCTACACCTTC.

The rearrangement joins TRBV2 to TRBJ2-5; 8 bases fit TRBD2. This CDR3 has 15 amino acids. Germline CDR1 reads SNHLY; CDR2 reads FYNNEI. The V segment lost 7 bases and the J segment 2 bases; nucleotides outside the gene matches: 9. CDR3 nucleotide sequence: TGTGCCAGCATCACCTTTAGCGGGGATCAAGAGACCCAGTACTTC. Translation gives CASITFSGDQETQYF.

This sequence joins TRBV5-1 and TRBJ1-6, with TRBD1 matching over 7 bases. Germline-derived CDR1 and CDR2 are SGHRS and YFSETQ. V gave up 0 bases and J gave up 1 base; unmatched junction bases: 1. This CDR3 contains 16 residues. The CDR3 sequence: CASSLGQGSYNSPLHF. CDR3 coding DNA: TGCGCCAGCAGCTTGGGACAGGGATCCTATAATTCACCCCTCCACTTT.

The chain recombines TRBV19 with TRBJ1-3, with D uncertain. V was trimmed by 5 bases and J by 0 bases, leaving 11 bases between them. CDR1 LNHDA and CDR2 SQIVND come from the germline V gene (reference sequence). The CDR3 loop spans 15 amino acids. The CDR3: CASSPNTGSGNTIYF. CDR3 DNA sequence: TGTGCCAGTAGTCCTAACACGGGCTCTGGAAACACCATATATTTT.

The V call is TRBV6-6, the J call TRBJ2-1; 8 nucleotides line up with TRBD2. Germline CDR1 and CDR2: MNHNY and SVGAGI (reference sequence). The CDR3 totals 13 residues. J was trimmed by 6 bases and V by 6 bases; bases with no gene match: 4. The CDR3: CASRPTSVNEQFF. The CDR3 region has the DNA TGTGCCAGCAGGCCGACTAGCGTCAATGAGCAGTTCTTC.

The chain couples TRBV29-1 to TRBJ2-3; possibly TRBD1 for D (5 bases). The CDR3 consists of 12 residues. Germline V gene sequence: CDR1 SQVTM, CDR2 ANQGSEA. V was clipped by 5 bases and J by 1 base, with 7 bases between them. The CDR3 sequence: CSVRGGTDTQYF. The CDR3 region has the DNA TGCAGCGTTAGGGGCGGCACAGATACGCAGTATTTT.

The chain links TRBV7-3 to TRBJ2-3; 7 bases fit TRBD1. The V and J ends lost 5 bases and 6 bases, in that order; junction bases with no gene match: 11. The germline V gene has CDR1 SGHTA and CDR2 FQGTGA. The CDR3 consists of 15 residues. The CDR3 coding sequence is TGTGCCAGCAGCATACGCAGACAGGGCATGGATACGCAGTATTTT. It yields the protein CASSIRRQGMDTQYF.